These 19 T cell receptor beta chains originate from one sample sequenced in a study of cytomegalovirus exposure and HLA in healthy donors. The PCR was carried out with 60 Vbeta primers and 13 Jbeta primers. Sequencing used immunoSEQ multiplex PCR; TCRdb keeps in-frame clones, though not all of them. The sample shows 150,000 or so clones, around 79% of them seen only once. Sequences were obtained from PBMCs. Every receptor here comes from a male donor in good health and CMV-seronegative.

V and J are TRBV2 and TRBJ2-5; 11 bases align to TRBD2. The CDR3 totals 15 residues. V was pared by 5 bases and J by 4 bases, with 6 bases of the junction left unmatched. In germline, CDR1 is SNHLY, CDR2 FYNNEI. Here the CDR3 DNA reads TGTGCCAGCAGTACACTAGCGGGAGTGGGAGAGACCCAGTACTTC. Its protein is CASSTLAGVGETQYF.

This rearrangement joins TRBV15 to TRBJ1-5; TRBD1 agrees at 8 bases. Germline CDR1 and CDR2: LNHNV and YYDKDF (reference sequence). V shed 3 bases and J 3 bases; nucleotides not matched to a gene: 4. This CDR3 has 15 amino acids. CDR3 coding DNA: TGTGCCACCAGCAGGACAGGGGCCCTCAATCAGCCCCAGCATTTT. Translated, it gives CATSRTGALNQPQHF.

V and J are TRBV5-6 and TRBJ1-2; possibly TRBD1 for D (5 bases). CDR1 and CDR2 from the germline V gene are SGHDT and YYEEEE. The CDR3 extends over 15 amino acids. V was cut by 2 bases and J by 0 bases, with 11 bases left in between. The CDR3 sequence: CASSFLQEANYGYTF. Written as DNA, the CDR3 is TGTGCCAGCAGCTTCCTACAGGAAGCTAACTATGGCTACACCTTC.

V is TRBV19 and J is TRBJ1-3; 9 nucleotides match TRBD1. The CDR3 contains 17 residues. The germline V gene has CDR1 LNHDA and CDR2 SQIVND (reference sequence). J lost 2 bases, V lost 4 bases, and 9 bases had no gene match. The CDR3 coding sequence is TGTGCCAGTAGTAGGACGGGACAGGGATTGCCTGGAAACACCATATATTTT. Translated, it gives CASSRTGQGLPGNTIYF.

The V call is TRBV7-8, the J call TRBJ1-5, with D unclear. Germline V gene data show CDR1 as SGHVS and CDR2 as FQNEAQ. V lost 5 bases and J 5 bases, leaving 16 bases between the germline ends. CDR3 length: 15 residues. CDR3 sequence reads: CASSPQHFGDQPQHF. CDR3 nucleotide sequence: TGTGCCAGCAGCCCCCAACACTTCGGGGATCAGCCCCAGCATTTT. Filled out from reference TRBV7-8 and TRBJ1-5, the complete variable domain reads GAGVSQSPRYKVAKRGQDVALRCDPISGHVSLFWYQQALGQGPEFLTYFQNEAQLDKSGLPSDRFFAERPEGSVSTLKIQRTQQEDSAVYLCASSPQHFGDQPQHFGDGTRLSIL.

CDR3 protein: CASSLAWRDEQYF. CDR3 coding DNA: TGTGCCAGCAGCTTAGCGTGGCGGGACGAGCAGTACTTC. The chain has TRBV7-2 and TRBJ2-7; D is perhaps TRBD2 (5 bases). Between the trimmed V and J ends, which lost 0 bases and 5 bases, there was a span of 8 bases. CDR1 and CDR2 (germline): SGHTA, FQGNSA. The CDR3 loop spans 13 amino acids.

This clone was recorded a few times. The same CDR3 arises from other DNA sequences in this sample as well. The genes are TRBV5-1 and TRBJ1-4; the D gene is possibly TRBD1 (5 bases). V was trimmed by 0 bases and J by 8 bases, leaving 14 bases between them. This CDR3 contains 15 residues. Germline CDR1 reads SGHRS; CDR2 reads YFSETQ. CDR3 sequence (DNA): TGCGCCAGCAGCTTGGCGGGGGGGGGAGGAGAAAAACTGTTTTTT. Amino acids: CASSLAGGGGEKLFF.

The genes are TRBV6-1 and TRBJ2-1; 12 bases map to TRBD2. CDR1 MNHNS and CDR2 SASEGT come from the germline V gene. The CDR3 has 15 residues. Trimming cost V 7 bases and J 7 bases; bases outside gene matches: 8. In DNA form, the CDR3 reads TGTGCCAGCACTCGCCTAGCGGGAGGGGTGAATGAGCAGTTCTTC. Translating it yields CASTRLAGGVNEQFF.

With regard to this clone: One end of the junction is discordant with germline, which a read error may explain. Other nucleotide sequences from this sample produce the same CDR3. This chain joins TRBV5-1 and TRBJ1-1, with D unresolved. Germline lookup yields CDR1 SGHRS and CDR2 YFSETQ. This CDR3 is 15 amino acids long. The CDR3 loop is CASSSLSAGNTEAFF. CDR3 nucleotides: TGCGCCAGCAGCTCCCTCAGTGCGGGGAACACTGAAGCCTTCTTT.

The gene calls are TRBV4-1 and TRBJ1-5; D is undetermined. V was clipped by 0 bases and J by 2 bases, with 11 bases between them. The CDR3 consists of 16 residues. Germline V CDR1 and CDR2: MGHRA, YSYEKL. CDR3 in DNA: TGCGCCAGCAGCCAAGACGGAGGAATCGGCAATCAGCCCCAGCATTTT. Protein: CASSQDGGIGNQPQHF.

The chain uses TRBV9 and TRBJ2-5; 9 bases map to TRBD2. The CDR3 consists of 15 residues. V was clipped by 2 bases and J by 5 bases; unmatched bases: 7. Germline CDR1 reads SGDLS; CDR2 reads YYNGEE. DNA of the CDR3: TGTGCCAGCAGCGTTTTAGGACTAGCGTCGGAGACCCAGTACTTC. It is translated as CASSVLGLASETQYF.

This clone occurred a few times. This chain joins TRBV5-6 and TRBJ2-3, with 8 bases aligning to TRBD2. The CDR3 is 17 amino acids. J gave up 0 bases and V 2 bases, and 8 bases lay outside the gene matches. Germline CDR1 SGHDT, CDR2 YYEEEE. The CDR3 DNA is TGTGCCAGCAGCTTCCTAACTAGCGGTGCTAGCACAGATACGCAGTATTTT. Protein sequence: CASSFLTSGASTDTQYF.

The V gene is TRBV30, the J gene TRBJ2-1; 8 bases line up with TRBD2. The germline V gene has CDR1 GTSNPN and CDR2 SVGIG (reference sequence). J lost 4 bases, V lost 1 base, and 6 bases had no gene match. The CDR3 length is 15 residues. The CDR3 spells CAWSGRGATYNEQFF. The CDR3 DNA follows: TGTGCCTGGAGTGGGCGGGGGGCAACTTACAATGAGCAGTTCTTC.

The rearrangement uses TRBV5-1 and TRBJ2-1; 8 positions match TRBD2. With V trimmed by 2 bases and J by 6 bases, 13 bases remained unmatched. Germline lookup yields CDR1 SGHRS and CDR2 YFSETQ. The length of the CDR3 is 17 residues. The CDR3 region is CASSFRAGATGGNEQFF. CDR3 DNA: TGCGCCAGCAGCTTCCGAGCGGGAGCCACGGGGGGCAATGAGCAGTTCTTC.

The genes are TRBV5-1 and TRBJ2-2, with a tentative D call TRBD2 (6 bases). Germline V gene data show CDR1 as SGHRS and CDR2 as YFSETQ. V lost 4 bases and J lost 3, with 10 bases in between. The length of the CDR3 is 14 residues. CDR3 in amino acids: CASSGGGDTGELFF. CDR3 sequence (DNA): TGCGCCAGCAGCGGTGGAGGGGACACCGGGGAGCTGTTTTTT.

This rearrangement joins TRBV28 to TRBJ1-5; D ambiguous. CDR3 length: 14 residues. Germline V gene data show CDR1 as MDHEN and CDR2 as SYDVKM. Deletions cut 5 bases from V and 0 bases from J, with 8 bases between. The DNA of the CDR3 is TGTGCCAGCAGTCCCCCAGTTAGCAATCAGCCCCAGCATTTT. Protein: CASSPPVSNQPQHF. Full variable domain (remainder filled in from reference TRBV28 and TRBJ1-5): DVKVTQSSRYLVKRTGEKVFLECVQDMDHENMFWYRQDPGLGLRLIYFSYDVKMKEKGDIPEGYSVSREKKERFSLILESASTNQTSMYLCASSPPVSNQPQHFGDGTRLSIL.

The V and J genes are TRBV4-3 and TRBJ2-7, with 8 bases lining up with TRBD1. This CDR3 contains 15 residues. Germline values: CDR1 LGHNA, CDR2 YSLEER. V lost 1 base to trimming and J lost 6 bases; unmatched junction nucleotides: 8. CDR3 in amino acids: CASSQGDRGPREQYF. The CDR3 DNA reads TGCGCCAGCAGCCAAGGCGACAGGGGACCTCGCGAGCAGTACTTC.

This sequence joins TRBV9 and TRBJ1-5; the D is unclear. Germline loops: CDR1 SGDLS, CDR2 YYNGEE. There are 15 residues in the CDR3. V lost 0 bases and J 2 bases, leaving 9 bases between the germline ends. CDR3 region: CASSVADSGNQPQHF. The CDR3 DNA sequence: TGTGCCAGCAGCGTAGCTGACTCGGGCAATCAGCCCCAGCATTTT.

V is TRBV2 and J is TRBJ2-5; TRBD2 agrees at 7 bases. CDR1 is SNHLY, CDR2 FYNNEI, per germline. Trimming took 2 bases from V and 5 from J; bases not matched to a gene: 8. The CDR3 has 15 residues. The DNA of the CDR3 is TGTGCCAGCAGTGAATCGGGGGAGGGAAGCGAGACCCAGTACTTC. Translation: CASSESGEGSETQYF.